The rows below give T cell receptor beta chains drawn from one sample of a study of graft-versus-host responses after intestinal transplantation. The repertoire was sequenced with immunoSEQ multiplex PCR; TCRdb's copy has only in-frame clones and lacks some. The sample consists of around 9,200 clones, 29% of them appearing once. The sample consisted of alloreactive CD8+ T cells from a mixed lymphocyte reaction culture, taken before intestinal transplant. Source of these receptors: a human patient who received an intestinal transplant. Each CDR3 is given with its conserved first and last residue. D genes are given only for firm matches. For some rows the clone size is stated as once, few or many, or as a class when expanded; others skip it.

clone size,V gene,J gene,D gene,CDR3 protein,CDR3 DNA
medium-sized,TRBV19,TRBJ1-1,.,CASSIYGGPNTEAFF,TGTGCCAGTAGTATTTATGGAGGCCCGAACACTGAAGCTTTCTTT
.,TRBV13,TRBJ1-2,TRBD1,CASGTAGGADYGYTF,TGTGCCAGCGGAACAGCAGGGGGCGCGGACTATGGCTACACCTTC
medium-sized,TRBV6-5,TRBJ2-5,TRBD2,CASSTSGGALETQYF,TGTGCCAGCAGCACAAGCGGGGGGGCCCTGGAGACCCAGTACTTC
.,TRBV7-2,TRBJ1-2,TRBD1,CASSLQGAYGYTF,TGTGCCAGCAGCTTACAGGGGGCCTATGGCTACACCTTC
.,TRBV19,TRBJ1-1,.,CASAGVGNTEAFF,TGTGCCAGCGCCGGGGTGGGGAACACTGAAGCTTTCTTT
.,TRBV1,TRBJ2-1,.,CTSSRRLEIFEQFF,TGCACCAGCAGCCGAAGATTGGAGATATTCGAGCAGTTCTTC
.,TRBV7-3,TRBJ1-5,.,CASSWPCRVRQPQHF,TGTGCCAGCAGCTGGCCGTGCAGGGTCCGTCAGCCCCAGCATTTT
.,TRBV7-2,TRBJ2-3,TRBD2,CASSPRRGDGGDTQYF,TGTGCCAGCAGCCCCCGGCGGGGGGATGGGGGAGATACGCAGTATTTT
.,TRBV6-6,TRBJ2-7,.,CASSYSIVTYEQYF,TGTGCCAGCAGTTACTCGATAGTAACCTACGAGCAGTACTTC
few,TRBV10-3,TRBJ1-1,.,CAISDPTDMNTEAFF,TGTGCCATCAGTGACCCGACAGATATGAACACTGAAGCTTTCTTT
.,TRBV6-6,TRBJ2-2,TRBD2,CASSHGTSDTGELFF,TGTGCCAGCAGTCACGGGACTAGTGACACCGGGGAGCTGTTTTTT
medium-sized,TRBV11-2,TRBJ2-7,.,CASSSPGSYEQYF,TGTGCCAGCAGCTCTCCGGGGTCCTACGAGCAGTACTTC